In this sample, the clone carrying this T cell receptor (beta chain) turned up a few times. Its antigen remains unidentified. This specimen belongs to a study of cytomegalovirus exposure and HLA in healthy donors. The study's findings and limits: Reports described diagnosis of cytomegalovirus status by the classifier as highly specific and sensitive. The presence/absence work took it that sequencing depth was about the same across donors. A later analysis linked a missense variant in DCLRE1C to the trimming of TCR beta V and J genes. Accurate prediction of HLA-A and HLA-B alleles (for most subjects) was reportedly achieved from TCR beta sequences.

This CDR3 has 16 residues. J lost 2 bases, V lost 4 bases, and 11 bases had no gene match. Germline V lookup: CDR1 SGHTS, CDR2 YDEGEE. The PCR contained 60 Vbeta and 13 Jbeta primers. This table comes from immunoSEQ multiplex PCR, and its TCRdb copy is limited to in-frame clones, with some not included. The repertoire holds some 120,000 clones, with 15% to 20% as singletons. The rearrangement links TRBV5-8 to TRBJ2-7, with 8 bases identical to TRBD1. The receptor was isolated from a female donor in good health and CMV-seropositive. The sample was PBMCs. In nucleotides, the CDR3 is TGTGCCAGCAGCGAAAATCAGGGGGCTGACCCCTACGAGCAGTACTTC. This gives the protein CASSENQGADPYEQYF.